This T cell receptor beta chain emerged from a study of patients and donors after allogeneic stem cell transplantation (dated by TCRdb to between 2020 and 2021). This clonotype was seen a few times. Its antigen specificity is not known. No much larger clone exists at a distance of one base, and base qualities are not known. CDR1 and CDR2 are drawn from the germline V gene: SNHLY, FYNNEI. V is clipped by 8 bases and J by 6 bases, and the sequence between their germline boundaries is 11 bases long. Taken from cysteine to phenylalanine, the CDR3 has 12 residues. Of all the DNA, just the CDR3 is kept, 36 bases in frame from base 1. Libraries were built with RT-PCR. The listed sequencing device is NextSeq 550. The public sequencing data were trimmed at Q25 with fastp and processed into clonotypes with MiXCR by TCRdb, which kept only in-frame beta chains. All rows with the same CDR3 protein become a single entry with the most common DNA and genes. The sample table shows over 400,000 distinct CDR3 sequences, and under 20% are seen once. The ten largest clones add up to around 6.8% of the sample.

The sample was blood, either unsorted or a sorted T cell fraction (not recorded which). Recombination linked TRBV2 to TRBJ1-3; a tentative D call is TRBD1 (6 bases match). The sequence was collected from a human donor who was either an allogeneic HSCT recipient or a stem cell or donor lymphocyte infusion donor (not recorded which). It is not recorded whose cells these are; they may come from a transplant donor. Here is the DNA: TGTGCCAGCCGACAGGACGAAAACACCATATATTTT. Its amino acids are CASRQDENTIYF. Beyond the CDR3, the reference TRBV2 and TRBJ1-3 genes provide the residues; the full variable domain reads: EPEVTQTPSHQVTQMGQEVILRCVPISNHLYFYWYRQILGQKVEFLVSFYNNEISEKSEIFDDQFSVERPDGSNFTLKIRSTKLEDSAMYFCASRQDENTIYFGEGSWLTVV.